Presented here are 15 T cell receptor beta chains from one specimen sequenced in a study of OX40 agonist ivuxolimab in advanced cancers. The repertoire was sequenced with immunoSEQ multiplex PCR; TCRdb's copy has only in-frame clones and lacks some. The table has 30,000 to 35,000 clones, roughly 84% seen once. Source: CD4+ or CD8+ T cells sorted from blood, taken in a trial of the OX40 agonist ivuxolimab. These receptor sequences come from an adult with an advanced solid tumor such as melanoma, head and neck, liver or kidney cancer.

The genes are TRBV10-3 and TRBJ1-4, with a possible D match to TRBD1 (5 bases). V lost 3 bases and J 8 bases, leaving 16 bases between the germline ends. Germline loops: CDR1 ENHRY, CDR2 SYGVKD. The CDR3 is 15 amino acids. The CDR3 reads CAISDSLRGAEKLFF. The CDR3 coding sequence is TGTGCCATCAGTGATTCGTTGAGGGGAGCGGAAAAACTGTTTTTT.

The V and J genes are TRBV19 and TRBJ2-3, with unresolved D. V was clipped by 6 bases and J by 6 bases, with 22 bases between them. This CDR3 has 16 amino acids. CDR1 is LNHDA and CDR2 is SQIVND in the germline V gene (reference sequence). The CDR3 DNA reads as TGTGCCAGTAGCCCTCTTGGGGTCGGCGTCGGGGATACGCAGTATTTT. Translated, it gives CASSPLGVGVGDTQYF.

The chain carries TRBV10-2 and TRBJ1-1; perhaps TRBD1 as D (6 bases). The CDR3 is 14 amino acids. Germline-derived CDR1 and CDR2 are WSHSY and SAAADI. Deletions cut 5 bases from V and 5 bases from J, with 15 bases between. The CDR3 DNA follows: TGCGCCAGCAGTAGACAGGATGGGGTGACTGAAGCTTTCTTT. Its translation: CASSRQDGVTEAFF.

This clone was detected a few times. This chain's CDR3 is CASSVPGGNGYTF. The CDR3 coding sequence is TGTGCCAGCAGCGTCCCGGGGGGTAATGGCTACACCTTC. V gene TRBV9 combines with J gene TRBJ1-2; tentatively, D is TRBD1 (5 bases). The germline V and J ends were trimmed by 2 bases and 6 bases, with 11 bases remaining between them. CDR1 and CDR2 (germline): SGDLS, YYNGEE. The CDR3 totals 13 residues.

The rearrangement uses TRBV5-6 and TRBJ2-3, with D perhaps matching TRBD2 (6 bases). Germline values: CDR1 SGHDT, CDR2 YYEEEE. CDR3 length equals 15 residues. Deletions cut 1 base from V and 0 bases from J, with 9 bases between. CDR3 nucleotides: TGTGCCAGCAGCTTGAGAGGACTAAGCACAGATACGCAGTATTTT. This translates into CASSLRGLSTDTQYF.

J is TRBJ1-4 and V is TRBV15, with D perhaps TRBD1 (5 bases). From germline, CDR1 is LNHNV and CDR2 YYDKDF (reference sequence). The CDR3 has 16 amino acids. Between the trimmed V and J ends, which lost 1 base and 2 bases, there was a span of 11 bases. DNA of the CDR3: TGTGCCACCAGCAGAGCACAGGTTGGGACTAATGAAAAACTGTTTTTT. Protein product: CATSRAQVGTNEKLFF.

The J gene is TRBJ1-2, the V gene TRBV7-9, with 9 bases fitting TRBD1. The CDR3 consists of 14 residues. Looked up from germline, CDR1 is SEHNR and CDR2 is FQNEAQ (reference sequence). J lost 7 bases, V lost 8 bases, and 11 bases had no gene match. The CDR3 DNA sequence: TGTGCCAGCGGAACCGGGACAGGGAATTCTGGCTACACCTTC. This sequence encodes CASGTGTGNSGYTF.

The V gene is TRBV19, the J gene TRBJ2-7; 8 bases fit TRBD2. V trimming: 4 bases; J trimming: 6 bases; junction bases outside the gene matches: 5. Looked up from germline, CDR1 is LNHDA and CDR2 is SQIVND (reference sequence). CDR3 length: 13 residues. The CDR3 is CASSTRTSTEQYF. In nucleotides, the CDR3 is TGTGCCAGTAGTACCCGGACTAGCACCGAGCAGTACTTC.

This chain connects TRBV4-1 to TRBJ2-5; D is possibly TRBD2 (6 bases). Germline assignment: CDR1 MGHRA and CDR2 YSYEKL. Trimming took off 4 bases at V and 5 bases at J, with 17 bases between the two ends. The CDR3 totals 15 residues. CDR3 in amino acids: CASSLSQGGGETQYF. The CDR3 DNA sequence: TGCGCCAGCAGCCTTTCTCAGGGTGGAGGGGAGACCCAGTACTTC.

This chain links TRBV5-8 with TRBJ2-5; TRBD2 aligns across 11 bases. Per germline, CDR1 SGHTS and CDR2 YDEGEE. CDR3 length: 17 residues. V dropped 0 bases and J dropped 5; count of bases not matched to a gene: 9. As DNA, the CDR3 is TGTGCCAGCAGCTTGGGTGGACGACTAGCGGGACGGGAGACCCAGTACTTC. Residues: CASSLGGRLAGRETQYF.

Only a few counts were recorded for this clone. V usage is TRBV7-2 and J usage is TRBJ2-7; TRBD2 matches at 7 bases. Per the germline V gene, CDR1 is SGHTA and CDR2 is FQGNSA. The CDR3 has 15 residues. With V trimmed by 5 bases and J by 0 bases, 7 bases remained unmatched. CDR3 nucleotide sequence: TGTGCCAGCAGCACCGACGGGAGGAACTCCTACGAGCAGTACTTC. Its translation is CASSTDGRNSYEQYF.

A single count supports this clone. The rearrangement links TRBV27 to TRBJ1-5; D is ambiguous. Trimming stripped 5 bases from V and 0 bases from J, with 11 bases between. This CDR3 has 15 amino acids. The germline gives CDR1 MNHEY, CDR2 SMNVEV (reference sequence). The DNA of the CDR3 is TGTGCCAGCAGTCCCAAGGCCAATAGCAATCAGCCCCAGCATTTT. Protein product: CASSPKANSNQPQHF.

This sequence joins TRBV14 and TRBJ1-2, with no clear D. The CDR3 spans 15 residues. Germline CDR1 reads SGHDN; CDR2 reads FVKESK. With 1 base removed from V and 4 bases from J, the gap between germline ends came to 13 bases. CDR3 nucleotide sequence: TGTGCCAGCAGCCAAGGCCGGGTTGGCTTCTATGGCTACACCTTC. This encodes CASSQGRVGFYGYTF.

J is TRBJ1-1 and V is TRBV21-1. TRBV21-1 is flagged as a pseudogene. This CDR3 has 16 amino acids. CDR3 sequence (DNA): TGTGCCAGCAGCAAACGCACCGGGACGGCGAACACTGAAGCTTTCTTT. This encodes CASSKRTGTANTEAFF.

The rearrangement uses TRBV29-1 and TRBJ1-4; D gene unclear. This CDR3 has 13 amino acids. The germline gives CDR1 SQVTM, CDR2 ANQGSEA. Trimming took 4 bases from V and 7 from J, leaving 13 bases between them. CDR3 DNA: TGCAGCGTTGCCTGGGGAGGTGGTGAAAAACTGTTTTTT. Residues: CSVAWGGGEKLFF.